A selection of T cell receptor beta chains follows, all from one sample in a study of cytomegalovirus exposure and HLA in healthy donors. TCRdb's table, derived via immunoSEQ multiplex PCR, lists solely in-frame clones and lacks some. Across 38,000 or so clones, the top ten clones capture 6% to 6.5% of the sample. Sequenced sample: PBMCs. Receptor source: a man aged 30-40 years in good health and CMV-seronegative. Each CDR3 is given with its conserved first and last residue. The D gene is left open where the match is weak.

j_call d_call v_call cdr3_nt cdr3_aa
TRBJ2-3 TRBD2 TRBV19 TGTGCCAGTAGTCCCCTCTCCGGGACTAGCGGGACAGATACGCAGTATTTT CASSPLSGTSGTDTQYF
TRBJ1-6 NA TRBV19 TGTGCCAGTAGTATAGGGTCGGGACAAGCTAATTCACCCCTCCACTTT CASSIGSGQANSPLHF
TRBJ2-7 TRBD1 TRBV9 TGTGCCAGCAGCGTAGGGGGAGGGACAGGGGAGCAGTACTTC CASSVGGGTGEQYF
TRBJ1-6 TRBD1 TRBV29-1 TGCAGCGTCAGGGGGTCCGTGGATTCACCCCTCCACTTT CSVRGSVDSPLHF
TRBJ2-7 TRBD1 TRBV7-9 TGTGCCAGCAGCTCTGGACAGGTCTCCTACGAGCAGTACTTC CASSSGQVSYEQYF
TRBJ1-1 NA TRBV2 TGTGCCAGCAGGAACTTCCGCCCGAACACTGAAGCTTTCTTT CASRNFRPNTEAFF
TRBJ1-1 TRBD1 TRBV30 TGTGCCTGGACCCGGGACAGCCGGAGGTCTGAAGCTTTCTTT CAWTRDSRRSEAFF
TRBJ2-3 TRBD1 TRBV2 TGTGCCAGCAGTGTAGGCCAGGGGGCGGCAGATACGCAGTATTTT CASSVGQGAADTQYF
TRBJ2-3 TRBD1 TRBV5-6 TGTGCCAGCAACAAAGGGACAGTTACGGATACGCAGTATTTT CASNKGTVTDTQYF
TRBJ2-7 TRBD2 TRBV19 TGTGCCAGTAGTCCCCCACGAGCGGGAGGCGAAGGCTACGAGCAGTACTTC CASSPPRAGGEGYEQYF
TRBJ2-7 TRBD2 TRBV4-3 TGCGCCAGCAGCCAGCTAGCGGGGACCTACGAGCAGTACTTC CASSQLAGTYEQYF
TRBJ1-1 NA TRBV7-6 TGTGCCAGCAGCTTAGAGGGGTCTAACACTGAAGCTTTCTTT CASSLEGSNTEAFF
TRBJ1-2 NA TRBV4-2 TGTGCCAGCAGCCAAGATAAGCAGGGTACCTATGGCTACACCTTC CASSQDKQGTYGYTF
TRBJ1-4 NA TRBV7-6 TGTGCCAGCAGATTCAGGGATGAAAAACTGTTTTTT CASRFRDEKLFF
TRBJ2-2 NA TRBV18 TGTGCCAGCTCACCACCTCGGATAGGGGCGAACACCGGGGAGCTGTTTTTT CASSPPRIGANTGELFF
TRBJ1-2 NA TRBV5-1 TGCGCCAGCAGCTTTCAAAGCAACTATGGCTACACCTTC CASSFQSNYGYTF
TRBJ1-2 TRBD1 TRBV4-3 TGCGCCAGCAGCCATCAGGGGGAGTCGGGAGGCTACACCTTC CASSHQGESGGYTF
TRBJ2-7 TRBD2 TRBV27 TGTGCCAGCAGCCTGGGAACGACTAGCGGGAGAGGTGAGCAGTACTTC CASSLGTTSGRGEQYF
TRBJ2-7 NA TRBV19 TGTGCCAGTAGTCTCGGAACAGGGTCGTACGAGCAGTACTTC CASSLGTGSYEQYF
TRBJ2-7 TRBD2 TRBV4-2 TGTGCCAGCAGCCAAGACTGGACTAGCGGGGCCTACGAGCAGTACTTC CASSQDWTSGAYEQYF
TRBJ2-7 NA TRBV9 TGTGCCAGCAGCCAGGGGTACGAGCAGTACTTC CASSQGYEQYF
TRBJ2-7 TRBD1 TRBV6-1 TGTGCCAGCAGTAACACAGGGGGTGGGTACGAGCAGTACTTC CASSNTGGGYEQYF
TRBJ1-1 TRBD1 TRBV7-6 TGTGCCAGCAGCGGACAGGGAAGAGCCACTGAAGCTTTCTTT CASSGQGRATEAFF
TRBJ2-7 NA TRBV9 TGTGCCAGCAGCGTAGGGAGGGATCTCTCCCTTCGCGAGCAGTACTTC CASSVGRDLSLREQYF
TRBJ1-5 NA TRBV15 TGTGCCACCAGCAGATCCAGACAGAATCAGCCCCAGCATTTT CATSRSRQNQPQHF
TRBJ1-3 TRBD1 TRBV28 TGTGCCAGCAGTTCCCTTAACAGGGGTATAGTTGGAAACACCATATATTTT CASSSLNRGIVGNTIYF
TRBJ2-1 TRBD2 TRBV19 TGTGCCAGTAGTCCCTTAGCGGGAGGGCCGTACAATGAGCAGTTCTTC CASSPLAGGPYNEQFF
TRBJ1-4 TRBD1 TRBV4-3 TGCGCCAGCAGCCAGTATGGACAGGGGGCAACTAATGAAAAACTGTTTTTT CASSQYGQGATNEKLFF
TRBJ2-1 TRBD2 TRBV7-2 TGTGCCAGCAGCTTAGAAGACGGCGGGAGTGGGGCGAATGAGCAGTTCTTC CASSLEDGGSGANEQFF
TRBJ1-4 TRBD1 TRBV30 TGTGCCGCGAAAGGACAGGCTGAAAAACTGTTTTTT CAAKGQAEKLFF
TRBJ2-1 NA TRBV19 TGTGCCAGTAGTATAACCCGGAGCTCCTACAATGAGCAGTTCTTC CASSITRSSYNEQFF
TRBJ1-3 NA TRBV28 TGTGCCAGCAGTCTCAGTCCCCACATATCCGGAAACACCATATATTTT CASSLSPHISGNTIYF
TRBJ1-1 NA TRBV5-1 TGCGCCAGCAGCTTGGGACAGGTCCAGGTCCAGGGCACTGAAGCTTTCTTT CASSLGQVQVQGTEAFF
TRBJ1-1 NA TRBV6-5 TGTGCCAGCAGCATACGAGGAGGTAACACTGAAGCTTTCTTT CASSIRGGNTEAFF
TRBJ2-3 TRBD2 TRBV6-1 TGTGCCAGCAGCCCGGGACTAGCGAGTGCAGATACGCAGTATTTT CASSPGLASADTQYF
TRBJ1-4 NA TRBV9 TGTGCCAGCAGCCCCCGCTCAGGGGAAAAACTGTTTTTT CASSPRSGEKLFF
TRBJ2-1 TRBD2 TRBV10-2 TGCGCCAGCAGTGATCGGGGACTAGCGGGAGGGAGGTCCTACAATGAGCAGTTCTTC CASSDRGLAGGRSYNEQFF
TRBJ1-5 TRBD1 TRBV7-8 TGTGCCAGCAGCCCCGGGACAGGGGGTAATCAGCCCCAGCATTTT CASSPGTGGNQPQHF
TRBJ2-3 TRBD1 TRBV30 TGTGCCGGGATTCTCCAGGGGGCCGGTACAGATACGCAGTATTTT CAGILQGAGTDTQYF